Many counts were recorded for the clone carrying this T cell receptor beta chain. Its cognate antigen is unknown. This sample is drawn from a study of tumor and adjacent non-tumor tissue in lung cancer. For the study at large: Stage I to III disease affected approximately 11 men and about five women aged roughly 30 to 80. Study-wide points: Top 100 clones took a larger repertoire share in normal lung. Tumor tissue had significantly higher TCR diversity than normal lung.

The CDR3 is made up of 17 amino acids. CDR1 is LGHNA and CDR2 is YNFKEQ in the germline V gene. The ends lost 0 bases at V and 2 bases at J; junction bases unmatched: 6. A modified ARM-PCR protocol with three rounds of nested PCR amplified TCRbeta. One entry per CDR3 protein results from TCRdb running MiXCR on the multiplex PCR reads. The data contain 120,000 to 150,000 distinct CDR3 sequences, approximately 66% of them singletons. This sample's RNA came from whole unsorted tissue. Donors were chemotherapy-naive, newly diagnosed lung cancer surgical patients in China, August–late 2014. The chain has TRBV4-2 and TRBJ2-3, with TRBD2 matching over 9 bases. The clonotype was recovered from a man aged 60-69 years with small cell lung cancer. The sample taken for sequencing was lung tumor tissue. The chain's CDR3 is CASSQEATSGYTDTQYF. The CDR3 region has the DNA TGTGCCAGCAGCCAAGAGGCGACTAGCGGCTACACAGATACGCAGTATTTT.